A single sample is the source of the 23 T cell receptor beta chains below, sequenced in a study of CD8 T cells in Susac syndrome. Random hexamers served to reverse transcribe roughly 0.5 to 1 ug RNA. TCRdb called the immunoSEQ multiplex PCR reads again in MiXCR, with one record for every CDR3 protein. The table has around 280,000 distinct CDR3 sequences, 92% seen once. The sequencing input was CD4+ T cells from PBMCs. These receptors were obtained from a human donor with multiple sclerosis.

The V gene is TRBV27, the J gene TRBJ1-5, with 7 bases identical to TRBD1. The CDR3 runs 16 residues. The V gene's germline CDR1 is MNHEY and CDR2 SMNVEV (reference sequence). The junction had 9 bases not matched to a gene; V was cut back by 5 bases and J by 2 bases. CDR3 nucleotides: TGTGCCAGCAGTACCAATCGACAGGGTGGCAATCAGCCCCAGCATTTT. This gives the protein CASSTNRQGGNQPQHF.

This rearrangement joins TRBV29-1 to TRBJ1-4; D unresolved. CDR1 and CDR2 (germline): SQVTM, ANQGSEA. V shed 2 bases and J shed 8 bases, with 15 bases lying between them. CDR3 length equals 14 residues. This CDR3 is CSVERHSAPEKLFF. DNA for the CDR3: TGCAGCGTTGAACGGCACTCCGCACCGGAAAAACTGTTTTTT.

V gene TRBV7-2 combines with J gene TRBJ2-5; 7 bases match TRBD1. The CDR3 loop spans 15 amino acids. V was clipped by 6 bases and J by 1 base; unmatched bases: 8. Germline V CDR1 and CDR2: SGHTA, FQGNSA. This chain's CDR3 is CASSLQDRPQETQYF. CDR3 in DNA: TGTGCCAGCAGTCTCCAGGACAGGCCCCAAGAGACCCAGTACTTC.

J is TRBJ2-1 and V is TRBV4-1; D might be TRBD1 or TRBD2, each matching 5 bases. The V and J ends lost 2 bases and 5 bases respectively, with 16 bases between them. The V gene's germline CDR1 is MGHRA and CDR2 YSYEKL. The CDR3 runs 16 residues. DNA of the CDR3: TGCGCCAGCAGCCAACCCGGGACCGGACTTGACAATGAGCAGTTCTTC. Protein sequence: CASSQPGTGLDNEQFF.

This chain connects TRBV20-1 to TRBJ1-1; D perhaps matches TRBD1 (5 bases). There are 12 residues in the CDR3. Per the germline V gene, CDR1 is DFQATT and CDR2 is SNEGSKA (reference sequence). The V end lost 3 bases, the J end lost 4 bases, and 9 bases lay between the germline ends. The CDR3 spells CSASGGTTEAFF. The CDR3, as DNA: TGCAGTGCTAGTGGCGGGACCACTGAAGCTTTCTTT.

The chain recombines TRBV6-5 with TRBJ2-3; 8 nucleotides align to TRBD2. The CDR3 is 15 amino acids. The germline V gene has CDR1 MNHEY and CDR2 SVGAGI. The J segment lost 0 bases and the V segment lost 6 bases, leaving 5 bases of the junction unmatched. The DNA for the CDR3 is TGTGCCAGCAGGTATAGCGGGATGAGCACAGATACGCAGTATTTT. Its protein product is CASRYSGMSTDTQYF.

This clonotype was seen only once. V gene TRBV7-2 combines with J gene TRBJ2-3, with D tentatively TRBD1 (6 bases). The V gene's germline CDR1 is SGHTA and CDR2 FQGNSA. V dropped 1 base and J dropped 2 bases, with 10 bases sitting between them. This CDR3 has 15 amino acids. The CDR3 DNA is TGTGCCAGCAGCTTAGGTCCGGGACACACAGATACGCAGTATTTT. Its translation: CASSLGPGHTDTQYF.

The chain combines TRBV6-2 or TRBV6-3 with TRBJ1-5; D is unclear. There are 14 residues in the CDR3. The germline V and J ends were trimmed by 5 bases and 5 bases, with 13 bases remaining between them. Germline lookup yields CDR1 MNHEY and CDR2 SVGEGT. CDR3 DNA: TGTGCCAGCAGTAGACCGGGATCCGATCAGCCCCAGCATTTT. This codes for CASSRPGSDQPQHF.

The chain uses TRBV5-1 and TRBJ2-2; TRBD1 matches 7 bases. CDR1 SGHRS and CDR2 YFSETQ come from the germline V gene. Trimming removed 2 bases from V and 7 bases from J; junction bases left unmatched: 5. There are 14 residues in the CDR3. The CDR3 DNA reads TGCGCCAGCAGCTTTGGCACAGGGGTCGGGGAGCTGTTTTTT. The encoded protein is CASSFGTGVGELFF.

Worth noting for this clonotype: An end of the junction does not agree with germline; a read error may underlie this. This chain connects TRBV30 to TRBJ1-3; maybe TRBD1 (5 bases). The CDR3 runs 15 residues. Germline V gene sequence: CDR1 GTSNPN, CDR2 SVGIG (reference sequence). CDR3 in amino acids: CAWSEGFRSENTIYF. The CDR3, as DNA: TGTGCCTGGAGCGAGGGGTTCAGGTCTGAAAACACCATATATTTT.

J is TRBJ1-1 and V is TRBV29-1; D might be TRBD1 (5 bases). CDR1 and CDR2 (germline): SQVTM, ANQGSEA. Trimming left V 5 bases short and J 1 base short, with 23 bases between. CDR3 size: 17 residues. CDR3 in DNA: TGCAGCGTTTGGCCCCTCGGACAATTAGGGTCGAACACTGAAGCTTTCTTT. This sequence encodes CSVWPLGQLGSNTEAFF.

V and J are TRBV7-2 and TRBJ1-1; D ambiguous. V gave up 1 base and J gave up 5 bases, with 2 bases separating them. CDR1 and CDR2 from the germline V gene are SGHTA and FQGNSA. The CDR3 is 11 residues long. The CDR3 bases are TGTGCCAGCAGCTTAGTAACTGAAGCTTTCTTT. This codes for CASSLVTEAFF. Full variable domain (outside the CDR3, taken from reference TRBV7-2 and TRBJ1-1): GAGVSQSPSNKVTEKGKDVELRCDPISGHTALYWYRQSLGQGLEFLIYFQGNSAPDKSGLPSDRFSAERTGGSVSTLTIQRTQQEDSAVYLCASSLVTEAFFGQGTRLTVV.

The V and J genes are TRBV6-5 and TRBJ1-1; D gene ambiguous. Germline CDR1 reads MNHEY; CDR2 reads SVGAGI. CDR3 length equals 17 residues. Trimming cost V 1 base and J 0 bases, with 15 bases left between them. The CDR3 nucleotides are TGTGCCAGCAGTTACTACTTTCTGTCCGGGGTGAACACTGAAGCTTTCTTT. Protein: CASSYYFLSGVNTEAFF.

This chain links TRBV4-1 with TRBJ1-1, with D possibly being TRBD1 (6 bases). V was trimmed by 2 bases and J by 11 bases, leaving 15 bases between them. Germline CDR1 reads MGHRA; CDR2 reads YSYEKL. This CDR3 comprises 13 residues. For the CDR3, the DNA is TGCGCCAGCAGCCAACCTTGGGTGAGGGGGGCTTTCTTT. It translates to CASSQPWVRGAFF.

The DNA for the CDR3 is TGTGCCAGCAGCCAAAGGGGAACTGAAGCTTTCTTT. Residues: CASSQRGTEAFF. The chain uses TRBV3-1 and TRBJ1-1; perhaps TRBD1 as D (5 bases). The germline CDR1 and CDR2 sequences are LGHDT and YNNKEL (reference sequence). The V end lost 2 bases, the J end lost 5 bases, and 6 bases lay between the germline ends. The CDR3 consists of 12 residues.

This clonotype has more than one count but fewer than ten. This chain uses TRBV5-5 with TRBJ2-2; D remains unclear. Germline CDR1 SGHKS, CDR2 YYEKEE (reference sequence). The CDR3 totals 13 residues. The V and J ends lost 0 bases and 4 bases respectively, with 4 bases between them. DNA of the CDR3: TGTGCCAGCAGCTTGGGTCTCACCGGGGAGCTGTTTTTT. This translates into CASSLGLTGELFF.

The J gene is TRBJ2-7, the V gene TRBV10-3; 10 positions agree with TRBD2. This CDR3 has 14 amino acids. The trim removed 6 bases at V and 6 bases at J, leaving 8 bases unmatched. The V gene's germline CDR1 is ENHRY and CDR2 SYGVKD. CDR3 sequence (DNA): TGTGCCATCAGCACGACTAGCGGGCGCGCCGAGCAGTACTTC. It is translated as CAISTTSGRAEQYF.

The chain is built from TRBV7-3 and TRBJ2-5; the D is unclear. The CDR3 runs 14 residues. Germline V gives CDR1 SGHTA, CDR2 FQGTGA. Trimming took 4 bases from V and 2 from J, leaving 11 bases between them. CDR3 DNA sequence: TGTGCCAGCAGCTCCACCGACAAACAAGAGACCCAGTACTTC. This gives the protein CASSSTDKQETQYF.

The V gene is TRBV29-1, the J gene TRBJ1-1, with D unclear. The CDR3 totals 14 residues. Germline CDR1 reads SQVTM; CDR2 reads ANQGSEA. The ends were cut back, 7 bases at V and 0 bases at J, with 15 bases in the middle. CDR3 in amino acids: CSARVAGMNTEAFF. CDR3 DNA: TGCAGCGCCCGTGTCGCCGGCATGAACACTGAAGCTTTCTTT.

The genes are TRBV13 and TRBJ2-1; perhaps TRBD2 as D (6 bases). The length of the CDR3 is 14 residues. V was clipped by 4 bases and J by 8 bases, with 15 bases between them. From germline, CDR1 is PRHDT and CDR2 FYEKMQ (reference sequence). CDR3 nucleotide sequence: TGTGCCAGCAGCTCCTATGGGAGGAGCCATGAGCAGTTCTTC. Translating it yields CASSSYGRSHEQFF.

The chain combines TRBV4-3 with TRBJ1-1, with a tentative D call TRBD1 (5 bases). V lost 0 bases, J lost 4 bases, and 15 bases lay in between. Germline V gene data show CDR1 as LGHNA and CDR2 as YSLEER. CDR3 length equals 16 residues. The CDR3 DNA sequence: TGCGCCAGCAGCCAAGAGATCTCGGGGGTGGGCACTGAAGCTTTCTTT. It yields the protein CASSQEISGVGTEAFF.

The gene calls are TRBV29-1 and TRBJ2-1; D ambiguous. V lost 7 bases and J 10 bases, leaving 17 bases between the germline ends. The CDR3 has 12 residues. CDR1 SQVTM and CDR2 ANQGSEA come from the germline V gene. The CDR3 loop reads CSDRSLEREQFF. The CDR3 DNA follows: TGCAGCGATAGGTCCCTGGAGAGAGAGCAGTTCTTC.

This clonotype was observed a single time. The chain has TRBV15 and TRBJ2-7; the match to TRBD1 covers 7 bases. There are 14 residues in the CDR3. V lost 3 bases, J lost 9 bases, and 11 bases stayed unmatched. From germline, CDR1 is LNHNV and CDR2 YYDKDF (reference sequence). The CDR3 DNA sequence: TGTGCCACCAGCAGGGACAGGTCGCACTTGGGGCAGTACTTC. It yields the protein CATSRDRSHLGQYF. Supplemented by reference TRBV15 and TRBJ2-7, the full variable domain reads DAMVIQNPRYQVTQFGKPVTLSCSQTLNHNVMYWYQQKSSQAPKLLFHYYDKDFNNEADTPDNFQSRRPNTSFCFLDIRSPGLGDTAMYLCATSRDRSHLGQYFGPGTRLTVT.